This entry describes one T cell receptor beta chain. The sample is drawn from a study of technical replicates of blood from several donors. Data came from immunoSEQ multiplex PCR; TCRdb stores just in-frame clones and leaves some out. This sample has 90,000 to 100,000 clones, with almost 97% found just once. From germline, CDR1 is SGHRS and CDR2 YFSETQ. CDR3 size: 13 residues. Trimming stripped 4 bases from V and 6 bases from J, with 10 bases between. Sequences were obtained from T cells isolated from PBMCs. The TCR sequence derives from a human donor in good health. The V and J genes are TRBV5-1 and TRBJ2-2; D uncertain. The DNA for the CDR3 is TGCGCCAGCAGCGCCGGGTCGGCCGGGGAGCTGTTTTTT. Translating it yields CASSAGSAGELFF.